The present entry profiles one TCR beta chain with its context. Germline CDR1 MNHEY, CDR2 SVGAGI. The CDR3 is made up of 13 amino acids. After removal of 6 bases from V and 8 bases from J, the junction contained 9 bases not matched to a gene. This sample was included in a study of blood T cell repertoires in COVID-19. Study-wide background: COVID-19 samples, acute and convalescent, were from the United States, Italy and Spain.

Participants had their cohort set by participant-reported clinical history. In the authors' methods: Reference gene primer amplification yielded estimated nucleated cell counts. TCRdb keeps only in-frame clones here, not all; method: immunoSEQ multiplex PCR. That table gives V, J and clone size, and the DNA gave D and trimming. The data show about 400,000 clones, 70% to 90% seen once. The sequenced material came from PBMCs or T cells enriched from blood (not recorded which). V and J are TRBV6-5 and TRBJ1-2; 7 bases match TRBD1. The receptor was derived from a woman between 18 and 29 years old with acute COVID-19. The CDR3 region has the DNA TGTGCCAGCAGCCCCGACAGGGTTGGGGGCTACACCTTC. Protein product: CASSPDRVGGYTF.